The 13 T cell receptor beta chains given below trace back to one sample, sequenced in a study of response to subunit inactivated influenza vaccine. TCRdb independently ran MiXCR on the RT-PCR reads; one entry per CDR3 protein. The profile covers 650,000 to 800,000 distinct CDR3 sequences, with approximately 15% appearing a single time and around 7.3% taken by the ten largest. Source: PBMCs from blood, taken 14 days before vaccination. All receptors derive from a man aged 50-59 years who received an inactivated influenza vaccine.

Ten or more counts support this clonotype. Relative to the germline gene, one junction end is altered; a read error may explain this. V gene TRBV12-3 or TRBV12-4 combines with J gene TRBJ2-7; D assignment may be TRBD1 or TRBD2 (6 bases each). The CDR3 length is 12 residues. The CDR3 bases are TGTGCCAGCACCCAGGGGCCCGGGGACTTGGTTTTC. This sequence encodes CASTQGPGDLVF.

The chain recombines TRBV5-6 with TRBJ2-2, with D possibly being TRBD2 (5 bases). Germline V lookup: CDR1 SGHDT, CDR2 YYEEEE. CDR3 length: 15 residues. Trimming pared 3 bases from V and 1 base from J, leaving 10 bases between. The CDR3 reads CASSSGVGNTGELFF. The CDR3 DNA reads TGTGCCAGCAGCTCCGGGGTAGGGAACACCGGGGAGCTGTTTTTT.

This clonotype was picked up a small number of times. The chain couples TRBV20-1 to TRBJ1-1; tentative D call: TRBD1 (5 bases). Germline V gives CDR1 DFQATT, CDR2 SNEGSKA (reference sequence). V was shortened by 0 bases and J by 5 bases, with 16 bases between the two germline ends. There are 15 residues in the CDR3. The CDR3 protein is CSARDRRQGPTEAFF. The CDR3 DNA reads as TGCAGTGCTAGAGATAGGAGGCAGGGACCAACTGAAGCTTTCTTT.

The chain is built from TRBV7-3 and TRBJ2-1, with D possibly being TRBD1 (6 bases). V lost 1 base to trimming and J lost 5 bases, with 12 bases between them. The CDR3 totals 15 residues. The germline CDR1 and CDR2 sequences are SGHTA and FQGTGA. In nucleotides, the CDR3 is TGTGCCAGCAGCTTAAGGGGGCAGGGCAACAATGAGCAGTTCTTC. It yields the protein CASSLRGQGNNEQFF. The complete variable domain, with remaining parts taken from reference TRBV7-3 and TRBJ2-1, reads GAGVSQTPSNKVTEKGKYVELRCDPISGHTALYWYRQSLGQGPEFLIYFQGTGAADDSGLPNDRFFAVRPEGSVSTLKIQRTERGDSAVYLCASSLRGQGNNEQFFGPGTRLTVL.

V usage is TRBV4-2 and J usage is TRBJ2-5; 15 nucleotides agree with TRBD2. The CDR3 has 18 residues. The junction had 5 bases not matched to a gene; V was cut back by 3 bases and J by 0 bases. Per germline, CDR1 LGHNA and CDR2 YNFKEQ. The CDR3 region is CASSQGLAGGQYQETQYF. Written as DNA, the CDR3 is TGTGCCAGCAGCCAGGGACTAGCGGGAGGCCAGTACCAAGAGACCCAGTACTTC.

This rearrangement joins TRBV11-2 to TRBJ2-5, with TRBD1 matching over 10 bases. Germline loops: CDR1 SGHAT, CDR2 FQNNGV. The CDR3 loop spans 16 amino acids. The V and J ends lost 4 bases and 5 bases, in that order; junction bases with no gene match: 10. In DNA, the CDR3 is TGTGCCAGCAGCTCCCGATCGACAGGGGGCCACGAGACCCAGTACTTC. Translating it yields CASSSRSTGGHETQYF.

The chain combines TRBV10-3 with TRBJ2-1; 12 nucleotides agree with TRBD2. The CDR3 loop spans 18 amino acids. The germline V gene has CDR1 ENHRY and CDR2 SYGVKD. J was trimmed by 4 bases and V by 6 bases; bases with no gene match: 13. CDR3 DNA: TGTGCCATCAGGGGACTAGCGGGCCCCCCGGGCCAATACAATGAGCAGTTCTTC. Protein sequence: CAIRGLAGPPGQYNEQFF.

The table lists this clonotype with a few counts. The V and J genes are TRBV10-3 and TRBJ1-3; weak D call: TRBD1 (5 bases). CDR3 length: 13 residues. Germline lookup yields CDR1 ENHRY and CDR2 SYGVKD. Trimming removed 8 bases from V and 2 bases from J, with 10 bases in between. CDR3 in DNA: TGTGCCATCCAGGGATCCACTGGAAACACCATATATTTT. Protein: CAIQGSTGNTIYF.

This clonotype has a handful of counts. V and J are TRBV5-1 and TRBJ2-1; TRBD2 aligns across 8 bases. CDR1 and CDR2 from the germline V gene are SGHRS and YFSETQ. The CDR3 has 13 residues. V was clipped by 4 bases and J by 7 bases; unmatched bases: 4. This CDR3 is CASSPGGENEQFF. CDR3 DNA: TGCGCCAGCAGCCCGGGAGGGGAAAATGAGCAGTTCTTC.

The table lists this clonotype with a few counts. V usage is TRBV20-1 and J usage is TRBJ1-2, with D possibly being TRBD1 (5 bases). Trimming cost V 0 bases and J 5 bases, with 10 bases left between them. Germline V gives CDR1 DFQATT, CDR2 SNEGSKA (reference sequence). The CDR3 length is 13 residues. The CDR3 spells CSARDHRTYGYTF. Written as DNA, the CDR3 is TGCAGTGCTAGAGATCACAGGACATATGGCTACACCTTC.

This clonotype was counted between two and nine times. V gene TRBV6-1 combines with J gene TRBJ1-6; D is ambiguous. In germline, CDR1 is MNHNS, CDR2 SASEGT. This CDR3 has 17 residues. The V and J ends lost 4 bases and 7 bases respectively, with 20 bases between them. The CDR3 sequence: CASSGTLPSRGNSPLHF. As DNA, the CDR3 is TGTGCCAGCAGTGGGACTCTGCCTTCGAGAGGGAATTCACCCCTCCACTTT.

This clonotype has at least ten counts. The chain uses TRBV3-1 and TRBJ1-2; D possibly corresponds to TRBD1 (5 bases). Germline loops: CDR1 LGHDT, CDR2 YNNKEL (reference sequence). V was pared by 5 bases and J by 4 bases, with 17 bases between. This CDR3 contains 15 residues. The CDR3 reads CASSIEGRAGYGYTF. The CDR3 nucleotides read TGTGCCAGCAGCATAGAAGGCAGGGCGGGCTATGGCTACACCTTC.

This clonotype has only a few counts. The chain is built from TRBV5-1 and TRBJ1-2; unclear D gene. The CDR3 loop spans 13 amino acids. Trimming cost V 2 bases and J 6 bases, with 11 bases left between them. Germline CDR1 and CDR2: SGHRS and YFSETQ. This chain's CDR3 is CASSFSQADGYTF. The CDR3 DNA sequence: TGCGCCAGCAGCTTCTCCCAGGCAGATGGCTACACCTTC.